The clone carrying this T cell receptor beta chain turned up a few times. This record belongs to a study of blood T cell repertoires in COVID-19. Overall study: COVID-19 samples, acute and convalescent, were from the United States, Italy and Spain.

In the original workflow: Nucleated cell number was recorded as an estimate derived from reference gene primer amplification. The data were produced by immunoSEQ multiplex PCR, yet TCRdb's version contains in-frame clones alone and is incomplete. Clonal size and the V and J genes are those of that table, whereas D and trimming came from the DNA. The data contain roughly 240,000 clones, about nine tenths of them singletons. The CDR3 loop spans 13 amino acids. CDR1 is SGHAT and CDR2 is FQNNGV in the germline V gene. J was trimmed by 6 bases and V by 6 bases; bases with no gene match: 5. The chain recombines TRBV11-2 with TRBJ2-3, with TRBD1 identical over 8 bases. The receptor comes from a woman aged 55-69 years who had recovered from COVID-19. The sequenced sample was peripheral blood. The CDR3 protein is CASSPYRGDTQYF. The DNA of the CDR3 is TGTGCCAGCAGTCCCTACAGGGGGGATACGCAGTATTTT. The full variable domain, with the rest looked up from reference TRBV11-2 and TRBJ2-3, is EAGVAQSPRYKIIEKRQSVAFWCNPISGHATLYWYQQILGQGPKLLIQFQNNGVVDDSQLPKDRFSAERLKGVDSTLKIQPAKLEDSAVYLCASSPYRGDTQYFGPGTRLTVL.